These 21 T cell receptor beta chains came from one sample sequenced in a study of shared clonotypes between healthy human individuals. This table comes from immunoSEQ multiplex PCR, and its TCRdb copy is limited to in-frame clones, with some not included. The table lists more than 2 million clones, over 85% of them singletons, with around 1.7% in the top ten. Only CD45RO-negative cells positively selected for CCR7 counted as naive CD8 cells, so terminally differentiated effector memory CD45RA+ cells were excluded. Sequences were obtained from naive CD8+ T cells from PBMCs. All receptors come from a young man in good health. Some clones in this sample may be carry-over from other donors' samples.

The V and J genes are TRBV11-2 and TRBJ2-7; a possible D gene is TRBD1 (6 bases). Trimming pared 5 bases from V and 2 bases from J, leaving 19 bases between. Germline loops: CDR1 SGHAT, CDR2 FQNNGV. The CDR3 runs to 16 residues. The CDR3 DNA follows: TGTGCCAGCAGCACCCCCGGGACACTTTGGACCTACGAGCAGTACTTC. Its protein is CASSTPGTLWTYEQYF.

This rearrangement joins TRBV6-5 to TRBJ2-3; no clear D. CDR3 length equals 14 residues. Germline lookup yields CDR1 MNHEY and CDR2 SVGAGI. V lost 4 bases to trimming and J lost 4 bases, with 12 bases between them. CDR3 nucleotides: TGTGCCAGCAGTTCGGGCCCTGGGCCAGATACGCAGTATTTT. It is translated as CASSSGPGPDTQYF.

This clone is a singleton in its sample. The same CDR3 arises from other DNA sequences in this sample as well. The chain couples TRBV29-1 to TRBJ2-2; 10 nucleotides match TRBD1. The germline CDR1 and CDR2 sequences are SQVTM and ANQGSEA. V lost 7 bases to trimming and J lost 4 bases; unmatched junction nucleotides: 3. The CDR3 consists of 13 residues. The DNA for the CDR3 is TGCAGCGCACGGACAGGGGGCACCGGGGAGCTGTTTTTT. It yields the protein CSARTGGTGELFF.

V usage is TRBV2 and J usage is TRBJ2-2; TRBD2 might be the D (5 bases). Looked up from germline, CDR1 is SNHLY and CDR2 is FYNNEI. V shed 4 bases and J shed 3 bases, with 18 bases lying between them. The CDR3 is 17 amino acids. CDR3 sequence: CASSAPIGIGYTGELFF. For the CDR3, the DNA is TGTGCCAGCAGTGCTCCCATCGGGATAGGGTACACCGGGGAGCTGTTTTTT. The full variable domain, rest sourced from reference TRBV2 and TRBJ2-2, is EPEVTQTPSHQVTQMGQEVILRCVPISNHLYFYWYRQILGQKVEFLVSFYNNEISEKSEIFDDQFSVERPDGSNFTLKIRSTKLEDSAMYFCASSAPIGIGYTGELFFGEGSRLTVL.

The J gene is TRBJ2-7, the V gene TRBV29-1, with unresolved D. Trimming removed 5 bases from V and 1 base from J, with 12 bases in between. The CDR3 consists of 13 residues. Per the germline V gene, CDR1 is SQVTM and CDR2 is ANQGSEA. DNA of the CDR3: TGCAGCGTTACGGTAGCTTATTCCTACGAGCAGTACTTC. It is translated as CSVTVAYSYEQYF.

This chain uses TRBV27 with TRBJ1-1, with D possibly matching TRBD1 (6 bases). V shed 4 bases and J shed 6 bases, with 21 bases lying between them. Per the germline V gene, CDR1 is MNHEY and CDR2 is SMNVEV (reference sequence). CDR3 length equals 16 residues. The CDR3 region has the DNA TGTGCCAGCAGTTCAGGAGCTGGGACAACGGTTTCTGAAGCTTTCTTT. It encodes CASSSGAGTTVSEAFF.

A few counts support this clone. The sample holds other DNA sequences that translate to the same CDR3. CDR3 in amino acids: CASSFSSSGNTIYF. Here the CDR3 DNA reads TGTGCCAGCAGTTTCAGCAGCTCTGGAAACACCATATATTTT. The chain employs TRBV28 and TRBJ1-3; D remains unclear. Germline V gene lookup returns CDR1 MDHEN and CDR2 SYDVKM. CDR3 length: 14 amino acids. Trimming stripped 3 bases from V and 0 bases from J, with 6 bases between. Full variable domain (missing parts from reference TRBV28 and TRBJ1-3): DVKVTQSSRYLVKRTGEKVFLECVQDMDHENMFWYRQDPGLGLRLIYFSYDVKMKEKGDIPEGYSVSREKKERFSLILESASTNQTSMYLCASSFSSSGNTIYFGEGSWLTVV.

This clone has only one observation. The chain couples TRBV7-8 to TRBJ2-5; 7 bases fit TRBD2. Germline V gene sequence: CDR1 SGHVS, CDR2 FQNEAQ. The length of the CDR3 is 14 residues. V lost 1 base and J lost 3; bases outside the gene matches: 2. The CDR3 DNA reads as TGTGCCAGCAGCTTAGGGGAGGGAGAAGAGACCCAGTACTTC. Translation gives CASSLGEGEETQYF.

This rearrangement joins TRBV9 to TRBJ2-1; 8 bases fit TRBD1. CDR3 length: 15 amino acids. Germline V gives CDR1 SGDLS, CDR2 YYNGEE. V was clipped by 3 bases and J by 5 bases; unmatched bases: 7. The CDR3 loop is CASSAGQVANNEQFF. CDR3 DNA: TGTGCCAGCAGCGCGGGACAGGTGGCCAACAATGAGCAGTTCTTC.

As to this clone: Other DNA sequences in the same sample also yield this CDR3. CDR3 amino acids: CASSGGGTEAFF. CDR3 DNA sequence: TGTGCCAGCAGCGGAGGAGGAACTGAAGCTTTCTTT. The chain combines TRBV11-2 with TRBJ1-1, with no clear D. Trimming pared 5 bases from V and 5 bases from J, leaving 9 bases between. Germline V gene lookup returns CDR1 SGHAT and CDR2 FQNNGV. The CDR3 covers 12 residues.

The V call is TRBV19, the J call TRBJ1-2; 9 bases align to TRBD1. Per the germline V gene, CDR1 is LNHDA and CDR2 is SQIVND (reference sequence). This CDR3 is built from 15 residues. V gave up 6 bases and J gave up 3 bases; unmatched junction bases: 8. The CDR3 spells CASSQNRGRDYGYTF. CDR3 bases: TGTGCCAGTAGCCAGAACAGGGGGCGCGACTATGGCTACACCTTC.

A remark on this clone: Other nucleotide sequences in the sample specify the same CDR3. The chain combines TRBV28 with TRBJ2-7; 8 nucleotides match TRBD1. J lost 3 bases, V lost 3 bases, and 4 bases had no gene match. The CDR3 totals 14 residues. CDR1 is MDHEN and CDR2 is SYDVKM in the germline V gene. CDR3 sequence: CASSLVGTGYEQYF. The DNA of the CDR3 is TGTGCCAGCAGTTTGGTCGGGACAGGCTACGAGCAGTACTTC.

In nucleotides, the CDR3 is TGCGCCAGCAGCCCTTCCTATTCCTACGAGCAGTACTTC. Translating gives CASSPSYSYEQYF. The rearrangement uses TRBV4-1 and TRBJ2-7; no definite D call. The V gene lost 4 bases and the J gene lost 1 base, with 8 bases spanning the gap. The germline V gene has CDR1 MGHRA and CDR2 YSYEKL. The CDR3 runs to 13 residues.

This clone was found once. The chain carries TRBV27 and TRBJ1-4; tentatively, D is TRBD1 (5 bases). Deletions cut 6 bases from V and 7 bases from J, with 12 bases between. This CDR3 comprises 13 residues. The germline V gene has CDR1 MNHEY and CDR2 SMNVEV (reference sequence). CDR3 region: CASSIGRVEKLFF. The DNA for the CDR3 is TGTGCCAGCAGCATAGGCAGGGTTGAAAAACTGTTTTTT.

V gene TRBV19 combines with J gene TRBJ1-1; D is perhaps TRBD1 (5 bases). Per the germline V gene, CDR1 is LNHDA and CDR2 is SQIVND (reference sequence). The CDR3 is 16 amino acids. With 3 bases removed from V and 0 bases from J, the gap between germline ends came to 14 bases. The CDR3 is CASSIGGLHMNTEAFF. The CDR3 DNA reads as TGTGCCAGTAGTATTGGGGGACTCCACATGAACACTGAAGCTTTCTTT.

This clone was seen once. The CDR3 sequence: CASSLWGDNEKLFF. DNA of the CDR3: TGTGCCAGCAGTTTATGGGGAGATAATGAAAAACTGTTTTTT. The chain recombines TRBV28 with TRBJ1-4, with unresolved D. Germline V gene sequence: CDR1 MDHEN, CDR2 SYDVKM. This CDR3 spans 14 amino acids. V was pared by 0 bases and J by 4 bases, with 6 bases between.

On this clone itself: Other DNA sequences in the sample encode the same CDR3. This sequence joins TRBV28 and TRBJ2-1, with a weak D call TRBD1 (5 bases). Germline values: CDR1 MDHEN, CDR2 SYDVKM. The CDR3 is 13 residues long. Trimming pared 2 bases from V and 3 bases from J, leaving 5 bases between. DNA of the CDR3: TGTGCCAGCAGTTTACAGGGCTACAATGAGCAGTTCTTC. It translates to CASSLQGYNEQFF.

The V call is TRBV9, the J call TRBJ2-4, with 14 bases aligning to TRBD2. Germline V lookup: CDR1 SGDLS, CDR2 YYNGEE. Germline trimming cut 4 bases from V and 7 bases from J; bases unmatched to any gene: 7. CDR3 length equals 16 residues. CDR3 sequence: CASSPGLAGGGNIQYF. CDR3 in DNA: TGTGCCAGCAGCCCAGGACTAGCGGGAGGAGGGAACATTCAGTACTTC.

The chain is built from TRBV9 and TRBJ1-2; D gene uncertain. Germline V gene sequence: CDR1 SGDLS, CDR2 YYNGEE. The CDR3 covers 15 residues. The V end lost 8 bases, the J end lost 0 bases, and 17 bases lay between the germline ends. The CDR3 DNA reads as TGTGCCAGTTCCGAGCGACCCATTTCTAACTATGGCTACACCTTC. Translated, it gives CASSERPISNYGYTF. The whole variable domain, filled in from reference TRBV9 and TRBJ1-2, reads DSGVTQTPKHLITATGQRVTLRCSPRSGDLSVYWYQQSLDQGLQFLIQYYNGEERAKGNILERFSAQQFPDLHSELNLSSLELGDSALYFCASSERPISNYGYTFGSGTRLTVV.

This chain joins TRBV4-2 and TRBJ2-1; D is tentatively TRBD1 or TRBD2 (5 bases each). CDR3 length: 15 residues. Germline values: CDR1 LGHNA, CDR2 YNFKEQ. The V end lost 0 bases, the J end lost 9 bases, and 15 bases lay between the germline ends. This chain's CDR3 is CASSQEGEGQGEQFF. The CDR3 nucleotides read TGTGCCAGCAGCCAAGAGGGGGAAGGCCAGGGTGAGCAGTTCTTC.

The J gene is TRBJ2-1, the V gene TRBV13; D call uncertain. Germline loops: CDR1 PRHDT, CDR2 FYEKMQ (reference sequence). Trimming removed 8 bases from V and 5 bases from J, with 10 bases in between. The CDR3 contains 12 residues. CDR3 bases: TGTGCCAGCCGGACCCAAAACAATGAGCAGTTCTTC. This codes for CASRTQNNEQFF.